The subject of this entry is one T cell receptor (beta chain). The CDR3 is made up of 15 amino acids. Deletions cut 0 bases from V and 5 bases from J, with 10 bases between. Germline V gene data show CDR1 as LGHNT and CDR2 as FRNRAP. This entry comes from a study of blood T cell repertoires in COVID-19. Overall study: The samples span acute and convalescent COVID-19 from the United States, Italy and Spain. Sources were T cells, B-cell-depleted T cells, or PBMCs; the material itself was cDNA or gDNA.

In the source study's methods: Cell counts per sample came from amplifying reference gene primers. Measured with immunoSEQ multiplex PCR; TCRdb has only the in-frame clones, and not every one. Clone size and the V and J calls come from that table; the DNA yielded D and trimming. The data show almost 200,000 clones, with 70% to 90% seen just once and roughly 0.78% held by the top ten. What was sequenced was peripheral blood. The J gene is TRBJ2-2, the V gene TRBV12-5; possibly TRBD1 for D (6 bases). The clonotype was recovered from a woman in her 70s with acute or convalescent COVID-19. The CDR3 sequence is CASGLVGQGTGELFF. The CDR3 region has the DNA TGTGCTAGTGGTTTGGTTGGTCAGGGGACCGGGGAGCTGTTTTTT.